This TCR beta chain appears in the sequencing data of a study of blood T cell repertoires in COVID-19. Background on the study: From T cells, B-cell-depleted T cells, or PBMCs came the material, which was cDNA or gDNA.

Germline lookup yields CDR1 MDHEN and CDR2 SYDVKM. V gave up 5 bases and J gave up 4 bases, with 11 bases separating them. This CDR3 comprises 13 residues. Individuals aged 18 to 89 years were recruited from roughly 22 US areas. Categorization into cohorts depended on clinical history that participants reported. Original handling: Cell counts per sample came from amplifying reference gene primers. Sequenced by immunoSEQ multiplex PCR; TCRdb stores in-frame clones only, minus some. D and trimming come from the DNA, and the V and J calls and clone size come from that table. The table has some 260,000 clones, 80% to 95% seen once.

The sequenced sample was PBMCs or T cells enriched from blood (not recorded which). V gene TRBV28 combines with J gene TRBJ1-2; possibly TRBD1 for D (6 bases). The sequence was obtained from a woman under 30 who had recovered from COVID-19. The CDR3 sequence is CASSLRQVYGYTF. In DNA, the CDR3 is TGTGCCAGCAGTCTGCGACAGGTCTATGGCTACACCTTC.